This is a list of T cell receptor beta chains from one sample in a study of T cell responses to AZD1222 COVID-19 vaccine. The repertoire was sequenced with immunoSEQ multiplex PCR; TCRdb's copy has only in-frame clones and lacks some. Of approximately 130,000 clones listed, 85% were seen once; the top ten hold approximately 8%. The sample consisted of peripheral blood, taken 28 days after the second dose of the MenACWY control vaccine. The receptor set was obtained from an adult who received the MenACWY meningococcal vaccine as a control. The CDR3 runs from the conserved cysteine through the conserved F or W. The order of the fields is V gene, D gene, CDR3 length, J gene, clone size, CDR3 protein, CDR3 DNA. D genes are given only for firm matches. Clone sizes are given selectively: once, few, many, or a class where the clone is expanded.

TRBV11-2	NA	14	TRBJ1-3	NA	CASSWTDTGNTIYF	TGTGCCAGCAGCTGGACCGATACCGGAAACACCATATATTTT
TRBV28	NA	12	TRBJ1-2	once	CASSLADASYTF	TGTGCCAGCAGCTTAGCGGACGCAAGCTACACCTTC
TRBV9	TRBD1	16	TRBJ1-4	NA	CASSAGYGQGDEKLFF	TGTGCCAGCAGCGCCGGTTATGGACAGGGGGATGAAAAACTGTTTTTT
TRBV19	NA	12	TRBJ1-1	once	CASSIGAGQAFF	TGTGCCAGTAGTATAGGGGCAGGGCAAGCTTTCTTT
TRBV2	NA	14	TRBJ2-7	NA	CASSDSRLSYEQYF	TGTGCCAGCAGTGACAGTCGTCTCTCCTACGAGCAGTACTTC
TRBV6-6	NA	16	TRBJ1-5	once	CASSYSTSGVNQPQHF	TGTGCCAGCAGTTACTCGACGTCAGGGGTCAATCAGCCCCAGCATTTT
TRBV5-6	NA	14	TRBJ1-1	NA	CASSPTGRYTEAFF	TGTGCCAGCAGCCCAACGGGACGGTACACTGAAGCTTTCTTT
TRBV19	NA	14	TRBJ2-2	NA	CASSISQNTGELFF	TGTGCCAGTAGTATCTCCCAGAACACCGGGGAGCTGTTTTTT
TRBV20-1	NA	13	TRBJ2-3	NA	CSASTGAVDTQYF	TGCAGTGCTAGTACAGGCGCAGTAGATACGCAGTATTTT
TRBV5-1	NA	16	TRBJ1-2	NA	CASSSDSRWTNYGYTF	TGCGCCAGCAGCTCGGACAGCCGGTGGACTAACTATGGCTACACCTTC
TRBV18	TRBD1	15	TRBJ1-2	once	CASSPGAGGNYGYTF	TGTGCCAGCTCACCAGGTGCAGGGGGCAACTATGGCTACACCTTC
TRBV24-1	TRBD1	15	TRBJ2-1	NA	CATLAGTGDFNEQFF	TGTGCCACCTTGGCCGGGACAGGAGACTTTAATGAGCAGTTCTTC
TRBV10-3	TRBD1	15	TRBJ1-2	NA	CAISESGTGDYGYTF	TGTGCCATCAGTGAGTCAGGTACAGGGGACTATGGCTACACCTTC
TRBV19	NA	14	TRBJ2-5	NA	CASSIERAQETQYF	TGTGCCAGTAGTATAGAGAGAGCCCAAGAGACCCAGTACTTC
TRBV6-1	NA	13	TRBJ1-2	NA	CASSESWTYGYTF	TGTGCCAGCAGTGAAAGTTGGACCTATGGCTACACCTTC
TRBV29-1	NA	13	TRBJ1-1	NA	CSVVSPGGLGAFF	TGCAGCGTCGTGTCTCCGGGGGGCCTAGGAGCTTTCTTT
TRBV25-1	NA	15	TRBJ1-6	NA	CASSVAGPGGSPLHF	TGTGCCAGCAGTGTCGCCGGGCCAGGTGGCTCACCCCTCCACTTT
TRBV6-5	NA	14	TRBJ2-1	NA	CASSPPGLGNEQFF	TGTGCCAGCAGTCCCCCCGGGCTAGGCAATGAGCAGTTCTTC
TRBV27	NA	14	TRBJ1-6	NA	CASSGGTANSPLHF	TGTGCCAGCAGTGGCGGGACCGCAAATTCACCCCTCCACTTT
TRBV29-1	NA	10	TRBJ1-1	NA	CSVVATEAFF	TGCAGCGTTGTCGCCACTGAAGCTTTCTTT
TRBV3-1/TRBV3-2	NA	13	TRBJ1-1	NA	CASSHGGNTEAFF	TGTGCCAGCAGCCATGGGGGGAACACTGAAGCTTTCTTT
TRBV11-2	NA	14	TRBJ2-3	once	CASSSPRATDTQYF	TGTGCCAGCAGCTCACCAAGGGCAACAGATACGCAGTATTTT
TRBV5-5	TRBD1	15	TRBJ1-2	once	CASSSTGDSNYGYTF	TGTGCCAGCAGCTCGACAGGGGATAGTAACTATGGCTACACCTTC
TRBV3-1/TRBV3-2	TRBD2	17	TRBJ2-2	once	CASSPKVSGENTGELFF	TGTGCCAGCAGCCCCAAGGTTAGCGGGGAAAACACCGGGGAGCTGTTTTTT
TRBV24-1	NA	13	TRBJ1-5	NA	CATSDSAYQPQHF	TGTGCCACCAGTGATTCGGCCTATCAGCCCCAGCATTTT
TRBV4-2	NA	17	TRBJ2-5	NA	CASSQVVPGMGISAQYF	TGTGCCAGCAGCCAAGTGGTCCCGGGGATGGGAATTTCGGCCCAGTACTTC
TRBV2	NA	11	TRBJ2-1	NA	CASRASYPGFF	TGTGCCAGCAGGGCATCATACCCCGGGTTCTTC
TRBV4-3	NA	15	TRBJ2-1	NA	CASSTGGAGGTEQFF	TGCGCCAGCAGTACAGGGGGCGCGGGAGGTACTGAGCAGTTCTTC
TRBV7-9	NA	17	TRBJ1-2	NA	CASSSFPRTATNYGYTF	TGTGCCAGCAGCTCATTTCCCCGGACAGCTACCAACTATGGCTACACCTTC
TRBV24-1	NA	13	TRBJ2-1	NA	CATSDYGFNEQFF	TGTGCCACCAGTGATTACGGGTTCAATGAGCAGTTCTTC
TRBV11-2	TRBD1	15	TRBJ1-1	NA	CASSLGQVLNTEAFF	TGTGCCAGCAGCTTGGGACAGGTCCTAAACACTGAAGCTTTCTTT
TRBV4-2	TRBD1	18	TRBJ1-4	NA	CASSPKRTGDATNEKLFF	TGTGCCAGCAGCCCAAAGCGGACAGGCGATGCAACTAATGAAAAACTGTTTTTT
TRBV6-5	TRBD2	16	TRBJ2-7	NA	CASSSFSGSPSYEQYF	TGTGCCAGCAGTTCCTTTAGCGGGAGTCCCTCCTACGAGCAGTACTTC
TRBV7-2	NA	12	TRBJ1-1	NA	CASSSGGPEAFF	TGTGCCAGCAGCTCTGGAGGCCCTGAAGCTTTCTTT
TRBV29-1	NA	12	TRBJ1-6	NA	CSVGSVGSPLHF	TGCAGCGTTGGGTCAGTCGGATCACCCCTCCACTTT
TRBV28	NA	15	TRBJ2-7	NA	CASSAVVVMTYEQYF	TGTGCCAGCAGTGCCGTTGTGGTCATGACCTACGAGCAGTACTTC
TRBV7-6	TRBD2	17	TRBJ2-2	NA	CASSLGSGNIGTGELFF	TGTGCCAGCAGCTTAGGTAGCGGGAACATTGGAACCGGGGAGCTGTTTTTT
TRBV7-2	NA	16	TRBJ1-5	NA	CASSPQGPLSNQPQHF	TGTGCCAGCAGCCCCCAGGGCCCGCTTAGCAATCAGCCCCAGCATTTT
TRBV7-2	TRBD1	15	TRBJ1-1	once	CASSLGTGVNTEAFF	TGTGCCAGCAGCTTAGGGACAGGGGTGAACACTGAAGCTTTCTTT
TRBV7-2	NA	16	TRBJ1-6	few	CASSLVGDPGNSPLHF	TGTGCCAGCAGCTTAGTAGGGGACCCAGGGAATTCACCCCTCCACTTT
TRBV12-5	NA	13	TRBJ1-1	NA	CASGLGRATEAFF	TGTGCTAGTGGTTTAGGCAGGGCCACTGAAGCTTTCTTT
TRBV3-1/TRBV3-2	TRBD2	16	TRBJ2-3	NA	CASSQHSGGAGDTQYF	TGTGCCAGCAGCCAACATAGCGGGGGGGCAGGAGATACGCAGTATTTT
TRBV19	TRBD1	15	TRBJ1-2	NA	CASSKDRGRYHGYTF	TGTGCCAGTAGTAAAGACAGGGGGCGCTACCATGGCTACACCTTC
TRBV7-2	TRBD1	15	TRBJ1-1	NA	CASSFTGTVNTEAFF	TGTGCCAGCAGCTTTACCGGGACAGTAAACACTGAAGCTTTCTTT
TRBV5-6	NA	19	TRBJ1-1	few	CASSVNGIGGSGYDTEAFF	TGTGCCAGCAGCGTGAACGGTATCGGGGGATCGGGGTACGACACTGAAGCTTTCTTT
TRBV13	TRBD2	18	TRBJ2-3	NA	CASSSRLAGASLRDTQYF	TGTGCCAGCAGCTCTCGACTAGCGGGAGCCTCCCTAAGAGATACGCAGTATTTT
TRBV29-1	NA	15	TRBJ2-5	NA	CSVLRGGAYQETQYF	TGCAGCGTTTTAAGGGGGGGGGCCTACCAAGAGACCCAGTACTTC
TRBV10-3	TRBD1	14	TRBJ2-3	NA	CAISPQGAGDTQYF	TGTGCCATCAGCCCTCAGGGGGCAGGAGATACGCAGTATTTT
TRBV4-2	TRBD1	15	TRBJ1-2	NA	CASSPSGGADYGYTF	TGTGCCAGCAGCCCCTCAGGGGGCGCAGACTATGGCTACACCTTC
TRBV9	NA	17	TRBJ2-1	NA	CASSVAIRGTDVNEQFF	TGTGCCAGCAGCGTAGCTATAAGGGGGACGGACGTCAATGAGCAGTTCTTC
TRBV3-1/TRBV3-2	NA	15	TRBJ1-3	NA	CASSQGTRSGNTIYF	TGTGCCAGCAGCCAAGGTACCAGGAGTGGAAACACCATATATTTT
TRBV29-1	TRBD1	15	TRBJ2-2	once	CSVEGGQGNTGELFF	TGCAGCGTTGAAGGGGGACAGGGGAACACCGGGGAGCTGTTTTTT
TRBV4-2	NA	17	TRBJ2-7	many	CASSQESGTGPSYEQYF	TGTGCCAGCAGCCAAGAAAGTGGGACGGGACCGTCCTACGAGCAGTACTTC
TRBV18	TRBD1	13	TRBJ2-7	once	CASSLGQFYEQYF	TGTGCCAGCTCGCTGGGACAGTTCTACGAGCAGTACTTC
TRBV29-1	NA	17	TRBJ1-1	NA	CSVVRPVRARSDTEAFF	TGCAGCGTTGTACGACCTGTCAGGGCAAGGTCGGACACTGAAGCTTTCTTT
TRBV2	NA	14	TRBJ2-7	few	CASSEYTETYEQYF	TGTGCCAGCAGTGAATACACAGAGACCTACGAGCAGTACTTC
TRBV5-1	NA	13	TRBJ2-2	NA	CASSPHRPGELFF	TGCGCCAGCAGCCCCCATCGTCCCGGGGAGCTGTTTTTT
TRBV5-6	NA	14	TRBJ1-1	NA	CASSFPGTDTEAFF	TGTGCCAGCAGCTTCCCCGGGACGGACACTGAAGCTTTCTTT
TRBV19	TRBD2	17	TRBJ2-3	NA	CASSSWGSGGSADTQYF	TGTGCCAGTAGTTCCTGGGGTAGCGGGGGATCGGCAGATACGCAGTATTTT